The clone carrying this T cell receptor (beta chain) was counted a few times. Antigen unknown. The data were obtained in a study of blood T cells in healthy people across ages. Study-wide findings and caveats: Diversity was higher, and naive CD4+ cells more numerous, in long-lived donors than in aged donors. While age rose, TCR beta diversity per million T cells dropped in a roughly linear way.

Sample-barcoded 5' priming and a J-beta primer mix drove a second PCR of roughly 6 to 12 cycles. TCRdb processed the 5' RACE reads anew with MiXCR; each CDR3 protein has one entry. This sample has fewer than 1.5 million distinct CDR3 sequences, with about 43% found just once. The CDR3 spans 14 residues. Germline assignment: CDR1 SGHRS and CDR2 YFSETQ. The ends were cut back, 7 bases at V and 1 base at J, with 15 bases in the middle. This TCR was recovered from a young woman in good health. The genes are TRBV5-1 and TRBJ2-7; a weak D match, TRBD2 (7 bases). The sequencing input was blood. The CDR3 nucleotides read TGCGCCAGCTGGGGGGGGGGCAAATCCTACGAGCAGTACTTC. Its translation: CASWGGGKSYEQYF.